This entry concerns a single T cell receptor beta chain. The antigen is not known. This record belongs to a study of cytomegalovirus exposure and HLA in healthy donors. Primers included in the PCR were 60 Vbeta and 13 Jbeta primers. Sequencing was performed with immunoSEQ multiplex PCR; in TCRdb, only in-frame clones are kept and a portion is missing. The data contain under 200,000 clones, approximately 84% of them singletons. Findings and limits, study-wide: The authors later linked a missense DCLRE1C variant to TCR beta V- and J-gene trimming. Near-uniform donor sequencing depth was presumed by presence/absence analyses.

This sequence originates from a male donor in good health and CMV-seropositive. The sequencing input was PBMCs.

This CDR3 reads CASSMQNLPYEQYF. The CDR3 DNA reads TGTGCCAGCAGCATGCAGAATCTCCCCTACGAGCAGTACTTC. This rearrangement joins TRBV11-2 to TRBJ2-7; D call uncertain. The germline gives CDR1 SGHAT, CDR2 FQNNGV. Trimming shortened V by 5 bases and J by 2 bases, and 13 bases separated the two germline ends. The CDR3 has 14 amino acids. Supplemented by reference TRBV11-2 and TRBJ2-7, the full variable domain reads EAGVAQSPRYKIIEKRQSVAFWCNPISGHATLYWYQQILGQGPKLLIQFQNNGVVDDSQLPKDRFSAERLKGVDSTLKIQPAKLEDSAVYLCASSMQNLPYEQYFGPGTRLTVT.